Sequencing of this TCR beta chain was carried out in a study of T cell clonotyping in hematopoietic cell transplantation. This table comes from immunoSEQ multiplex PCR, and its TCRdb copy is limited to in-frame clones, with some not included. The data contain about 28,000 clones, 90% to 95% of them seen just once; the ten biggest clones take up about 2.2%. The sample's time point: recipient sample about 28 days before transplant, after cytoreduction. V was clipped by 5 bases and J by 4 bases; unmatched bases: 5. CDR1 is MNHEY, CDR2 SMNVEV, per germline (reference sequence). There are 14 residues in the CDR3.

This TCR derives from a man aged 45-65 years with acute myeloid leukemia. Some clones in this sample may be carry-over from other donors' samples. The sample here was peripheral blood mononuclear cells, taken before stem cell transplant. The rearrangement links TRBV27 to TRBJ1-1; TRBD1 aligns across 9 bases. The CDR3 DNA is TGTGCCAGCAGTACAACAGGGGGCCGCACTGAAGCTTTCTTT. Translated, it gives CASSTTGGRTEAFF.